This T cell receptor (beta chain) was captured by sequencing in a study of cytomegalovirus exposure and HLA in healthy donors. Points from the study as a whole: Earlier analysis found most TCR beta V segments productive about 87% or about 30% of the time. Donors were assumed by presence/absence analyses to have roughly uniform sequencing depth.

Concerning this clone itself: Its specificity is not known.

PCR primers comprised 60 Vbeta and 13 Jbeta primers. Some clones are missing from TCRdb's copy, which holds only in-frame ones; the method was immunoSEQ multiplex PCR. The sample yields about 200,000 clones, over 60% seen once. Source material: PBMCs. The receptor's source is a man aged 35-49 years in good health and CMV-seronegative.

CDR3 amino acids: CASSTGRGWNEQFF. Written as DNA, the CDR3 is TGTGCCAGCAGTACAGGGAGGGGGTGGAATGAGCAGTTCTTC. The V call is TRBV7-3, the J call TRBJ2-1; a weak D match, TRBD2 (7 bases). Germline V gene sequence: CDR1 SGHTA, CDR2 FQGTGA. Trimming removed 6 bases at V and 7 bases at J, with 16 bases between. CDR3 length: 14 amino acids. Looking up the rest from reference TRBV7-3 and TRBJ2-1 gives the full variable domain: GAGVSQTPSNKVTEKGKYVELRCDPISGHTALYWYRQSLGQGPEFLIYFQGTGAADDSGLPNDRFFAVRPEGSVSTLKIQRTERGDSAVYLCASSTGRGWNEQFFGPGTRLTVL.